This T cell receptor (beta chain) was sequenced for a study of OX40 agonist ivuxolimab in advanced cancers. Study-level findings and limits: Partly responding patients at 0.1-3.0 mg/kg showed some of the smallest clonal expansion.

About this clone: The target antigen is unknown.

The V and J ends lost 2 bases and 3 bases respectively, with 9 bases between them. The germline V gene has CDR1 SGHRS and CDR2 YFSETQ. The CDR3 covers 13 residues. With autoimmune disease history or systemic immunosuppression, patients were excluded. Data came from immunoSEQ multiplex PCR; TCRdb stores just in-frame clones and leaves some out. This table holds roughly 75,000 clones, more than 80% found once. Sequenced material: CD4+ or CD8+ T cells sorted from blood, taken in a trial of the OX40 agonist ivuxolimab. This receptor was identified in an adult with an advanced solid tumor such as melanoma, head and neck, liver or kidney cancer. The chain is built from TRBV5-1 and TRBJ2-7; maybe TRBD2 (6 bases). The CDR3 region is CASSFSGYYEQYF. CDR3 nucleotide sequence: TGCGCCAGCAGCTTTAGCGGATACTACGAGCAGTACTTC.